Listed below are T cell receptor beta chains from one sample, sequenced in a study of OX40 agonist ivuxolimab in advanced cancers. The assay was immunoSEQ multiplex PCR, and TCRdb's table has in-frame clones only and misses some. The sample contains under 65,000 clones, 91% of which appear only once. The material sequenced was CD4+ or CD8+ T cells sorted from blood, taken in a trial of the OX40 agonist ivuxolimab. Source of these receptors: an adult with an advanced solid tumor such as melanoma, head and neck, liver or kidney cancer. Both conserved end residues are part of each CDR3. A D gene is named only where the DNA matches it firmly. Size is omitted from some rows. Given values are once, few, many or a class for expanded clones.

NA,TRBV4-3,TRBJ2-7,NA,TGCGCCAGCAGCCCGACAATCAGCTACGAGCAGTACTTC,CASSPTISYEQYF
NA,TRBV27,TRBJ2-5,NA,TGTGCCAGCAGTTTAACAACAGGTGGAGAGACCCAGTACTTC,CASSLTTGGETQYF
TRBD1,TRBV4-1,TRBJ1-2,NA,TGCGCCAGCAGCCAAGGGCCAGGGGGATCGAGTGGCTACACCTTC,CASSQGPGGSSGYTF
NA,TRBV27,TRBJ1-1,NA,TGTGCCAGCAGTTTATTTGGAGGCGGGAACACTGAAGCTTTCTTT,CASSLFGGGNTEAFF
TRBD2,TRBV27,TRBJ2-7,NA,TGTGCCAGTAAACTCCTCGGACTAGCGGCCTCCTACGAGCAGTACTTC,CASKLLGLAASYEQYF
NA,TRBV11-2,TRBJ1-1,NA,TGTGCCAGCAGCTGGGGGACCTTGAACACTGAAGCTTTCTTT,CASSWGTLNTEAFF
TRBD1,TRBV6-9,TRBJ2-4,NA,TGTGCCAGCAGTTATCCCGGGACAGGAAAAAACATTCAGTACTTC,CASSYPGTGKNIQYF
NA,TRBV11-1,TRBJ1-1,NA,TGTGCCAGCAGCCGTATGGACTTTATGAACACTGAAGCTTTCTTT,CASSRMDFMNTEAFF
NA,TRBV28,TRBJ2-1,NA,TGTGCCAGCAGTTTATCAACCTTGAGTCGCTCCTACAATGAGCAGTTCTTC,CASSLSTLSRSYNEQFF
TRBD1,TRBV27,TRBJ2-7,NA,TGTGAGACAGGGGATTCCTACGAGCAGTACTTC,CETGDSYEQYF
NA,TRBV5-4,TRBJ2-7,NA,TGTGCCAGCAGCCCCGGGGTCGGGTACGAGCAGTACTTC,CASSPGVGYEQYF
NA,TRBV9,TRBJ2-3,NA,TGTGCCAGCAGCGAGGATAGCGTCACAGATACGCAGTATTTT,CASSEDSVTDTQYF
NA,TRBV7-9,TRBJ1-2,NA,TGTGCCAGCAGCTTAGGTTCATCCCCCTCCTATGGCTACACCTTC,CASSLGSSPSYGYTF
NA,TRBV11-1,TRBJ2-1,NA,TGTGCCAGCAGCTCTAGGTCAGGCTACAATGAGCAGTTCTTC,CASSSRSGYNEQFF
TRBD1,TRBV19,TRBJ2-7,NA,TGTGCCAGTAGTCAGGGGGCAAGCGAGTACTTC,CASSQGASEYF
NA,TRBV7-6,TRBJ2-7,NA,TGTGCCAGCAGCTTATTGGCAGGGTCCTACGAGCAGTACTTC,CASSLLAGSYEQYF
NA,TRBV7-9,TRBJ1-2,NA,TGTGCCAGCAGCTTAGGGGGAGAAAACTATGGCTACACCTTC,CASSLGGENYGYTF
TRBD1,TRBV6-6,TRBJ1-4,NA,TGTGCCAGCAGTTACCTTTTGACAGGGACTAATGAAAAACTGTTTTTT,CASSYLLTGTNEKLFF
NA,TRBV4-3,TRBJ2-7,NA,TGCGCCAGCAGCCTACAGTGGACGGAGGGCCAGGCCACGGACGAGCAGTACTTC,CASSLQWTEGQATDEQYF
NA,TRBV6-5,TRBJ2-3,once,TGTGCCAGCAGCTACTCGACCACAGATACGCAGTATTTT,CASSYSTTDTQYF
NA,TRBV15,TRBJ1-4,once,TGTGCCACCAGCAGAGATCTTGGAACAACTAATGAAAAACTGTTTTTT,CATSRDLGTTNEKLFF
NA,TRBV11-2,TRBJ2-3,NA,TGTGCCAGCATCCTAAAGGGTACGCAGTATTTT,CASILKGTQYF
NA,TRBV21-1,TRBJ1-2,NA,TGTGCCAGCAGCAAGGGGGGCGCCTATGGCTACACCTTC,CASSKGGAYGYTF
NA,TRBV5-5,TRBJ1-1,NA,TGTGCCAGCAGCTTGGGAGGGGCGGGAGTCGGCACTGAAGCTTTCTTT,CASSLGGAGVGTEAFF
TRBD2,TRBV9,TRBJ2-7,NA,TGTGCCAGCAGCGTAGCGGGTAGCGGGAGTTACGAGCAGTACTTC,CASSVAGSGSYEQYF
NA,TRBV5-4,TRBJ1-2,NA,TGTGCCAGCAGCCCATCAGGGGACATCTATGGCTACACCTTC,CASSPSGDIYGYTF
NA,TRBV13,TRBJ1-5,NA,TGTGCCAGCAGCTTAGGGGGTAGCAATCAGCCCCAGCATTTT,CASSLGGSNQPQHF
NA,TRBV2,TRBJ1-2,NA,TGTGCCAGCAGTGTGAGCTATGGCTACACCTTC,CASSVSYGYTF
TRBD2,TRBV9,TRBJ2-1,NA,TGTGCCAGCAGCTCCTGGACTAGCGGCCTCAATGAGCAGTTCTTC,CASSSWTSGLNEQFF
NA,TRBV4-3,TRBJ2-1,NA,TGCGCCAGCAGCCCCTGGACACAGAGCTCCTACAATGAGCAGTTCTTC,CASSPWTQSSYNEQFF